This T cell receptor (beta chain) appears in the sequencing data of a study of blood T cell repertoires in COVID-19. In the original analysis: How many nucleated cells were present was estimated from reference gene primer amplification. Clones were read by immunoSEQ multiplex PCR, and TCRdb kept only the in-frame ones, dropping some. The DNA gave D and trimming, while V, J and clone size come from that table. The sample consists of some 120,000 clones, 82% of them appearing once. Germline loops: CDR1 SQVTM, CDR2 ANQGSEA. The CDR3 runs 14 residues. The V end was cut by 7 bases, the J end by 6 bases, with 18 bases between.

The sequenced sample consisted of peripheral blood. This TCR derives from a man between 65 and 85 years old with acute or convalescent COVID-19. The chain is built from TRBV29-1 and TRBJ1-4; maybe TRBD1 (6 bases). CDR3 in amino acids: CSAKSGGVDEKLFF. The DNA of the CDR3 is TGCAGCGCCAAGAGTGGGGGCGTCGATGAAAAACTGTTTTTT.